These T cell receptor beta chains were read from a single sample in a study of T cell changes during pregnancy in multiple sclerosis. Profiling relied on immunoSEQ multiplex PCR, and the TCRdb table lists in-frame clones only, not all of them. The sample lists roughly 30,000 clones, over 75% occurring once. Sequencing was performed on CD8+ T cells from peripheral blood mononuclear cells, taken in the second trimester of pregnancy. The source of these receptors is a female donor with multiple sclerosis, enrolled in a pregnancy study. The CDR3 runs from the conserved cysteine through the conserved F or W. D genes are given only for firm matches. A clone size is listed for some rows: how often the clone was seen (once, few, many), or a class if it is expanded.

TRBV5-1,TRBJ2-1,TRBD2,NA,TGCGCCAGCAGCTTGCCCCCTCGACTAGCCGGCGATGAGCAGTTCTTC,CASSLPPRLAGDEQFF
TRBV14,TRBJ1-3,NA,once,TGTGCCAGCAGCCAAGATAGGGGATTAGGAAACACCATATATTTT,CASSQDRGLGNTIYF
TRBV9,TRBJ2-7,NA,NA,TGTGCCAGCAGCGTAGGGGGCGAGGTGTACTACGAGCAGTACTTC,CASSVGGEVYYEQYF
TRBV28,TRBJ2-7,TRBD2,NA,TGTGCCAGCAGACTAGCGGGGAGATTTCACGAGCAGTACTTC,CASRLAGRFHEQYF
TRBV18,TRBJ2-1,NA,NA,TGTGCCAGCTCACCCCTCAATGAGCAGTTCTTC,CASSPLNEQFF
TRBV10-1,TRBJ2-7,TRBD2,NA,TGCGCCAGACGATGGACTAGCGGGAGAGTCTTTGTCTACGAGCAGTACTTC,CARRWTSGRVFVYEQYF
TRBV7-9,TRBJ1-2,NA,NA,TGTGCCAGCAGCTACGGGGGGAACTATGGCTACACCTTC,CASSYGGNYGYTF
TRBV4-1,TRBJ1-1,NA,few,TGCGCCAGCAGCCACCCGGGCACTGAAGCTTTCTTT,CASSHPGTEAFF
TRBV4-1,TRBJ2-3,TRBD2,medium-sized,TGCGCCAGCAGCCAAGGGCGGACTAGCGTAAGCACAGATACGCAGTATTTT,CASSQGRTSVSTDTQYF
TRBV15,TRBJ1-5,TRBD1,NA,TGTGCCACCAGCACTGACGGACAGGGCCACGGCAGGGAGCCCCAGCATTTT,CATSTDGQGHGREPQHF
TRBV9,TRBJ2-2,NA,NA,TGTGCCAGCAGCGTAGGGGGAGGACACACCGGGGAGCTGTTTTTT,CASSVGGGHTGELFF
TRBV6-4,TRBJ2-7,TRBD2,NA,TGTGCCAGCAGCGAAACTAGCGGGAGCTCCTACGAGCAGTACTTC,CASSETSGSSYEQYF
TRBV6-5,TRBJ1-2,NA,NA,TGTGCCAGCAGGCCAGACTATGGCTACACCTTC,CASRPDYGYTF
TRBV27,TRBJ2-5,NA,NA,TGTGCCAGCACGGCAGGGGAATTACAAGAGACCCAGTACTTC,CASTAGELQETQYF
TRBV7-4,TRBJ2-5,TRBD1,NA,TGTGCCAGCAGCTCCCCCCGGGACAGGGGCCACCAAGAGACCCAGTACTTC,CASSSPRDRGHQETQYF
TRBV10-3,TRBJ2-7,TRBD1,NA,TGTGCCATCAGTATCACAGGGGGCAGGGACTACGAGCAGTACTTC,CAISITGGRDYEQYF
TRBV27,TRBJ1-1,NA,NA,TGTGCCAGCAGTTTACTATCGGGGAACACTGAAGCTTTCTTT,CASSLLSGNTEAFF
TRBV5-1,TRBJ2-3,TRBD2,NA,TGCGCCAGCAGCTCCCTGGGACTAGCGGGAAGTTGGGGAACAGATACGCAGTATTTT,CASSSLGLAGSWGTDTQYF
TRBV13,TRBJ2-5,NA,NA,TGTGCCAGCTCGGGTGGGGGCGGAGAGACCCAGTACTTC,CASSGGGGETQYF
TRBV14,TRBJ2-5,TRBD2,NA,TGTGCCAGCAGCCAAGAAAGAGGGGAGGGAGGAGTGGAGACCCAGTACTTC,CASSQERGEGGVETQYF
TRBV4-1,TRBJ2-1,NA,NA,TGCGCCAGCAGCCAAGATCTTTACAATGAGCAGTTCTTC,CASSQDLYNEQFF
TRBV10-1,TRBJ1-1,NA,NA,TGCGCCAGCAGTGGGAGTGAAGGGGGCACTGAAGCTTTCTTT,CASSGSEGGTEAFF
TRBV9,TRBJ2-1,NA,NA,TGTGCCAGCAGCGGCGGGGACAATGAGCAGTTCTTC,CASSGGDNEQFF
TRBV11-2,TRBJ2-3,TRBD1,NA,TGTGCCAGCAGCTTAGTAACAGGACAGGGGGCGGGGGAGTATTTT,CASSLVTGQGAGEYF
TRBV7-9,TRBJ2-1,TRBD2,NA,TGTGCCAGCAGCGAAGAGACTAGCGGGCTTTACAATGAGCAGTTCTTC,CASSEETSGLYNEQFF
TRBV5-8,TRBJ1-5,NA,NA,TGTGCCAGCAGTATAGACGACAGCGATAGCAATCAGCCCCAGCATTTT,CASSIDDSDSNQPQHF
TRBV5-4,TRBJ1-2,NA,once,TGTGCCAGCAGCTTGGGGCAGGGGATCTATGGCTACACCTTC,CASSLGQGIYGYTF
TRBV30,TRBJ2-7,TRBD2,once,TGTGCCTGGAGTGTTGGACTAGCGGGACCAATCTCCTACGAGCAGTACTTC,CAWSVGLAGPISYEQYF
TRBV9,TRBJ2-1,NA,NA,TGTGCCAGCAGCGCCGAGTGGGGGACTATCGGGGGCTATGAGCAGTTCTTC,CASSAEWGTIGGYEQFF
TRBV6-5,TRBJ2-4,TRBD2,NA,TGTGCCAGCAGTTACTCGAGGCTAACTAGCGGAAACATTCAGTACTTC,CASSYSRLTSGNIQYF
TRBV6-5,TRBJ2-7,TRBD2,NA,TGTGCCAGCAACCCTAGCGGGGATCTCTACGAGCAGTACTTC,CASNPSGDLYEQYF
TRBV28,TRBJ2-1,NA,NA,TGTGCCAGCTCGGCTAGGTCCCCCAATGAGCAGTTCTTC,CASSARSPNEQFF
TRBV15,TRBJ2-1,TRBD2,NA,TGTGCCACCAGCAGAACCGGGACTAAAAGTTACAATGAGCAGTTCTTC,CATSRTGTKSYNEQFF
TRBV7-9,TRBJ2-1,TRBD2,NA,TGTGCCAGCAGCCTCTCCAGCGGGAGGGCCTCTAATGAGCAGTTCTTC,CASSLSSGRASNEQFF
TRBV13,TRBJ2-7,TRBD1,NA,TGTGCCAGCAGTCCCGGGACAGGGGACTACGAGCAGTACTTC,CASSPGTGDYEQYF
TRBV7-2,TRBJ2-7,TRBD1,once,TGTGCCAGCAGCTTCAGGAGGACAGGGGAGGACGAGCAGTACTTC,CASSFRRTGEDEQYF
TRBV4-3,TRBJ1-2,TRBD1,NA,TGCGCCAGCAGCCAATTCCTCCAACAGGGGGGTAATGACTATGGCTACACCTTC,CASSQFLQQGGNDYGYTF
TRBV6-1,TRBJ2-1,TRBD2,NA,TGTGCCAGCAGTGGAGAGCGGGAGATGGTGGATGAGCAGTTCTTC,CASSGEREMVDEQFF
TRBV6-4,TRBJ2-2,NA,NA,TGTGCCAGCAGTGATAGCCCAATCACCGGGGAGCTGTTTTTT,CASSDSPITGELFF
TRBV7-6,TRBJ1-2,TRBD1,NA,TGTGCCAGCAGCTTAGGGACAGGGGCTGACTATGGCTACACCTTC,CASSLGTGADYGYTF